This T cell receptor (beta chain) was sequenced in a study of identical twins. Points from the study as a whole: With abundant cord blood beta clonotypes, insertions were fewer; memory repertoires showed no such pattern.

Template switching added a universal primer site, and cDNA bore unique molecular identifiers. TCRdb re-analysed the 5' RACE reads in MiXCR, keeping a single row per CDR3 protein. The sample consists of 500,000 to 650,000 distinct CDR3 sequences, just over 7% of them appearing once. This clonotype was found a few times. Its specificity is unknown. V was pared by 9 bases and J by 4 bases, with 18 bases between. The CDR3 totals 15 residues. Germline V gene sequence: CDR1 SNHLY, CDR2 FYNNEI. The same data also went into a second study, on yellow fever vaccine responses in identical twins.

The receptor was derived from a woman between 18 and 30 years old in good health. The J gene is TRBJ2-2, the V gene TRBV2; the D gene is possibly TRBD2 (6 bases). The specimen sequenced was PBMCs. The CDR3 DNA follows: TGTGCCAGTTGGGGGGAGCCCGGTGGCACCGGGGAGCTGTTTTTT. Protein: CASWGEPGGTGELFF.